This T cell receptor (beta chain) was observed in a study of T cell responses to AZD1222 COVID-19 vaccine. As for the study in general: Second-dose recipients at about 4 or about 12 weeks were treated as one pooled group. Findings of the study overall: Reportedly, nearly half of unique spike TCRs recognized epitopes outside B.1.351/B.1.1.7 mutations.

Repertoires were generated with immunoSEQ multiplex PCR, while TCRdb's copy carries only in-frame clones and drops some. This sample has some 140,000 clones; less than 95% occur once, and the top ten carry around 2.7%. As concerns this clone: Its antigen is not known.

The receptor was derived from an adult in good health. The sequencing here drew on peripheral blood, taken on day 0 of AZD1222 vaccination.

For the CDR3, the DNA is TGTGCCAGTAGTATAGGATTGGCGAGGATCACTGAAGCTTTCTTT. Encoded protein: CASSIGLARITEAFF. The chain joins TRBV19 to TRBJ1-1; the D is unclear. V lost 1 base, J lost 4 bases, and 13 bases lay in between. From germline, CDR1 is LNHDA and CDR2 SQIVND (reference sequence). The CDR3 sequence is 15 residues long.